The rows below give T cell receptor beta chains drawn from one sample of a study of T cells in Graves' hyperthyroidism and ophthalmopathy. A single record per CDR3 protein comes from TCRdb applying MiXCR to the multiplex PCR reads. This table holds nearly 750,000 distinct CDR3 sequences, roughly a third found once. Sequenced sample: blood. These receptors originate from a woman in her 40s with Graves' hyperthyroidism. CDR3s include the opening cysteine and the closing phenylalanine or tryptophan. A D gene is named only where the DNA matches it firmly. Clone size is stated in some rows and not others, as once, few, many or a class when expanded.

clone_size	j_call	cdr3_length	d_call	v_call	cdr3_aa	cdr3_nt
NA	TRBJ2-5	11	NA	TRBV5-4	CAVESQETQYF	TGTGCCGTCGAAAGCCAAGAGACCCAGTACTTC
NA	TRBJ1-5	15	NA	TRBV3-1	CASSQDYTGNQPQHF	TGTGCCAGCAGCCAAGACTATACAGGGAATCAGCCCCAGCATTTT
few	TRBJ1-2	14	TRBD1	TRBV5-1	CASSSSSGGSGYTF	TGCGCCAGCAGCTCTTCGTCAGGGGGGTCTGGCTACACCTTC
NA	TRBJ1-5	17	NA	TRBV19	CASSREGTPNSNQPQHF	TGTGCCAGTAGTCGAGAGGGGACACCTAATAGCAATCAGCCCCAGCATTTT
NA	TRBJ2-5	16	TRBD2	TRBV20-1	CSASSSGRGVQETQYF	TGCAGTGCTAGTTCAAGCGGGAGGGGAGTCCAAGAGACCCAGTACTTC
NA	TRBJ1-4	14	NA	TRBV27	CASSTGLYSEKLFF	TGTGCCAGCAGTACAGGACTGTACTCTGAAAAACTGTTTTTT
NA	TRBJ1-6	13	NA	TRBV10-1	CASSPGPYSPLHF	TGCGCCAGCAGCCCGGGCCCTTATTCACCCCTCCACTTT
many	TRBJ1-6	15	TRBD1	TRBV12-3/TRBV12-4	CASNQGQGAESPLHF	TGTGCCAGCAATCAGGGCCAGGGGGCTGAATCACCCCTCCACTTT
NA	TRBJ1-1	11	NA	TRBV12-5	CASGFSEGAFF	TGTGCTAGTGGTTTTTCAGAGGGGGCTTTCTTT
many	TRBJ2-7	13	NA	TRBV29-1	CSVETGAPYEQYF	TGCAGCGTTGAAACCGGGGCCCCCTACGAGCAGTACTTC
many	TRBJ1-1	13	TRBD1	TRBV25-1	CASSPFGQGKAFF	TGTGCCAGCAGTCCCTTTGGACAGGGCAAAGCTTTCTTT
NA	TRBJ2-7	14	NA	TRBV5-6	CASSLGQRPYEQYF	TGTGCCAGCAGCTTGGGTCAGCGCCCCTACGAGCAGTACTTC
NA	TRBJ1-3	18	NA	TRBV7-8	CASSLRAAIGQRGNTIYF	TGTGCCAGCAGCTTAAGGGCGGCCATAGGACAGCGTGGAAACACCATATATTTT
NA	TRBJ1-6	16	NA	TRBV7-9	CASSRGGGKDNSPLHF	TGTGCCAGCAGCCGAGGGGGGGGCAAGGATAATTCACCCCTCCACTTT
many	TRBJ1-1	14	NA	TRBV19	CASSTQGMNTEAFF	TGTGCCAGTAGTACCCAGGGTATGAACACTGAAGCTTTCTTT
NA	TRBJ1-5	13	TRBD1	TRBV10-2	CASVDRVDQPQHF	TGCGCCAGCGTAGACAGGGTAGACCAGCCCCAGCATTTT
NA	TRBJ1-1	12	NA	TRBV20-1	CSARRLNTEAFF	TGCAGTGCTCGGCGTCTGAACACTGAAGCTTTCTTT
few	TRBJ1-3	15	NA	TRBV28	CASSLQGSLGNTIYF	TGTGCCAGCAGTTTACAGGGGTCGTTGGGAAACACCATATATTTT
many	TRBJ1-2	12	TRBD1	TRBV10-1	CASSPDRTGYTF	TGCGCCAGCAGTCCGGACAGGACCGGCTACACCTTC
many	TRBJ2-7	14	TRBD1	TRBV10-3	CATKPTGLSYEQYF	TGTGCCACCAAACCGACAGGGTTGAGCTACGAGCAGTACTTC
few	TRBJ2-5	14	NA	TRBV6-5	CASSYSFQGETQYF	TGTGCCAGCAGTTACTCTTTTCAGGGAGAGACCCAGTACTTC
few	TRBJ1-5	14	NA	TRBV6-5	CASSEAPMDQPQHF	TGTGCCAGCAGTGAAGCACCCATGGATCAGCCCCAGCATTTT
NA	TRBJ2-2	18	TRBD1	TRBV6-5	CASSSWTGGRQDTGELFF	TGTGCCAGCAGTTCCTGGACAGGGGGCCGCCAGGACACCGGGGAGCTGTTTTTT
NA	TRBJ1-2	14	NA	TRBV15	CATSSLDSNYGYTF	TGTGCCACCAGCAGTTTAGACAGTAACTATGGCTACACCTTC
many	TRBJ2-5	11	NA	TRBV20-1	CSASIGETQYF	TGCAGTGCTAGTATAGGGGAGACCCAGTACTTC
many	TRBJ2-5	13	TRBD1	TRBV7-3	CASSRDRGETQYF	TGTGCCAGCAGTCGTGACAGGGGGGAGACCCAGTACTTC
many	TRBJ1-6	15	TRBD1	TRBV6-4	CASSGTGDGNSPLHF	TGTGCCAGCAGCGGGACAGGGGACGGAAATTCACCCCTCCACTTT
NA	TRBJ2-7	12	NA	TRBV7-6	CASSLGLGDAYF	TGTGCCAGCAGCTTAGGGTTGGGGGATGCGTACTTC
few	TRBJ1-3	15	NA	TRBV12-3/TRBV12-4	CASRSTPEGGNTIYF	TGTGCCAGCAGGTCCACCCCTGAGGGAGGAAACACCATATATTTT
many	TRBJ1-2	13	NA	TRBV12-3/TRBV12-4	CASRLGAAYGYTF	TGTGCCAGCAGGCTTGGGGCAGCCTATGGCTACACCTTC
few	TRBJ2-5	13	NA	TRBV12-3/TRBV12-4	CASSLQQEETQYF	TGTGCCAGCAGTTTGCAGCAGGAAGAGACCCAGTACTTC
few	TRBJ1-1	17	TRBD1	TRBV12-3/TRBV12-4	CASSGRGDRRWNTEAFF	TGTGCCAGCAGCGGCCGCGGGGACAGGAGATGGAACACTGAAGCTTTCTTT
NA	TRBJ1-2	14	NA	TRBV7-9	CASSLSGPQHGYTF	TGTGCCAGCAGCTTATCCGGTCCCCAACACGGCTACACCTTC
few	TRBJ1-2	13	NA	TRBV19	CASSIPNNYGYTF	TGTGCCAGTAGTATCCCGAATAACTATGGCTACACCTTC
many	TRBJ2-7	12	NA	TRBV19	CASSIAAEEQYF	TGTGCCAGTAGTATAGCTGCAGAAGAGCAGTACTTC
NA	TRBJ1-4	14	TRBD1	TRBV12-3/TRBV12-4	CASSEDRVNIRLFF	TGTGCCAGCAGTGAGGACAGGGTTAATATTCGACTGTTTTTT
NA	TRBJ1-5	15	TRBD1	TRBV27	CASSSWDRANQPQHF	TGTGCCAGCAGTTCCTGGGACAGAGCCAATCAGCCCCAGCATTTT
NA	TRBJ1-3	15	NA	TRBV7-4	CASSPDRRSGNTIYF	TGTGCCAGCAGCCCAGACCGCAGATCTGGAAACACCATATATTTT
many	TRBJ2-7	14	NA	TRBV7-2	CASSLELVSAEQYF	TGTGCCAGCAGCTTAGAACTAGTATCCGCCGAGCAGTACTTC
NA	TRBJ2-7	18	TRBD2	TRBV7-3	CASSQDEPRLAGFYEQYF	TGCGCCAGCAGCCAAGATGAGCCGAGACTAGCGGGGTTCTACGAGCAGTACTTC
NA	TRBJ1-4	14	NA	TRBV6-2/TRBV6-3	CASSFMTTNEKLFF	TGTGCCAGCAGTTTCATGACAACTAATGAAAAACTGTTTTTT
once	TRBJ1-5	15	NA	TRBV12-3/TRBV12-4	CASSMVPADNQPQHF	TGTGCCAGCAGTATGGTACCGGCCGACAATCAGCCCCAGCATTTT
few	TRBJ1-1	13	TRBD1	TRBV7-9	CASSNRQGKRAFF	TGTGCCAGCAGCAACCGACAGGGGAAAAGAGCTTTCTTT
many	TRBJ2-6	15	NA	TRBV7-9	CASSQESSGANVLTF	TGTGCCAGCAGCCAAGAAAGCTCTGGGGCCAACGTCCTGACTTTC
many	TRBJ1-3	14	NA	TRBV2	CASSGPYSGNTIYF	TGTGCCAGCAGTGGTCCGTACTCTGGAAACACCATATATTTT
NA	TRBJ2-5	9	NA	TRBV2	CASSEPGAF	TGTGCCAGCAGTGAACCCGGGGCCTTC
NA	TRBJ1-4	15	NA	TRBV2	CAGSEAGTTNEKLFF	TGTGCCGGCAGTGAAGCTGGGACAACTAATGAAAAACTGTTTTTT
few	TRBJ1-2	12	NA	TRBV15	CATSLGLYGYTF	TGTGCCACCAGCTTGGGACTCTATGGCTACACCTTC
NA	TRBJ1-5	16	TRBD1	TRBV6-2/TRBV6-3	CASSPLDRGFNQPQHF	TGTGCCAGCAGTCCGTTGGACAGGGGTTTCAATCAGCCCCAGCATTTT
many	TRBJ1-1	13	NA	TRBV12-3/TRBV12-4	CASSKGSNTEAFF	TGTGCCAGCAGTAAGGGCTCGAACACTGAAGCTTTCTTT
many	TRBJ1-6	15	NA	TRBV7-2	CASSLVAEVNSPLHF	TGTGCCAGCAGCTTAGTCGCAGAAGTTAATTCACCCCTCCACTTT